These 3 T cell receptor beta chains were all obtained from the same sample, sequenced in a study of blood T cell repertoires in COVID-19. The repertoire was sequenced with immunoSEQ multiplex PCR; TCRdb's copy has only in-frame clones and lacks some. The profile shows fewer than 700,000 clones, roughly 91% of them singletons. Sequencing input: peripheral blood. These receptors all stem from a woman in her forties or fifties with COVID-19, enrolled during active disease.

V usage is TRBV10-3 and J usage is TRBJ2-1; 9 positions match TRBD1. The CDR3 has 14 residues. V was pared by 2 bases and J by 8 bases, with 4 bases of the junction left unmatched. Per the germline V gene, CDR1 is ENHRY and CDR2 is SYGVKD. The CDR3 protein is CAISEGQGIDEQFF. In DNA form, the CDR3 reads TGTGCCATCAGTGAGGGACAGGGGATAGATGAGCAGTTCTTC.

Only one count was recorded for this clone. CDR3 in DNA: TGTGCCAGCAGTCCGGGGACTCCTGCGTACACCGGGGAGCTGTTTTTT. It translates to CASSPGTPAYTGELFF. This chain links TRBV28 with TRBJ2-2; D possibly corresponds to TRBD2 (6 bases). In germline, CDR1 is MDHEN, CDR2 SYDVKM. This CDR3 has 16 residues. The V gene lost 5 bases and the J gene lost 3 bases, with 16 bases spanning the gap.

The chain's CDR3 is CASSRGTGRDNYGYTF. CDR3 DNA sequence: TGTGCCAGCAGCCGGGGGACAGGGAGGGACAACTATGGCTACACCTTC. The chain has TRBV5-6 and TRBJ1-2; the match to TRBD1 covers 9 bases. The CDR3 contains 16 residues. Looked up from germline, CDR1 is SGHDT and CDR2 is YYEEEE. V gave up 4 bases and J gave up 2 bases; unmatched junction bases: 9.